This is a list of T cell receptor beta chains from one sample in a study of CD8+ T cells in alopecia areata. Generated by immunoSEQ multiplex PCR, the TCRdb table keeps only in-frame clones and is missing some. Found here are about 190,000 clones, 60% of them singletons; the top ten hold about 0.69%. Sample: CD4+ T cells sorted from blood, taken at week 4, from a patient treated with tofacitinib. Receptors originate from a human donor with alopecia areata. CDR3s include the opening cysteine and the closing phenylalanine or tryptophan. Each record gives: D gene, clone size, J gene, V gene, CDR3 DNA, CDR3 protein. A D gene is named only where the DNA matches it firmly. The size entry is marked missing in some rows and otherwise reads once, few, many or a size class.

d_gene: NA; abundance: NA; j_gene: TRBJ2-5; v_gene: TRBV30; CDR3nt: TGTGCCTGGAGTGCCCCCGGGATCCAAGAGACCCAGTACTTC; CDR3aa: CAWSAPGIQETQYF
d_gene: TRBD1; abundance: few; j_gene: TRBJ1-4; v_gene: TRBV6-5; CDR3nt: TGTGCCAGCAGTCGGACAGGGAATGAAAAACTGTTTTTT; CDR3aa: CASSRTGNEKLFF
d_gene: TRBD2; abundance: NA; j_gene: TRBJ2-1; v_gene: TRBV29-1; CDR3nt: TGCAGCGTTGATCCCTCCGGGACTAGTTTAAATGAGCAGTTCTTC; CDR3aa: CSVDPSGTSLNEQFF
d_gene: NA; abundance: NA; j_gene: TRBJ2-2; v_gene: TRBV7-3; CDR3nt: TGTGCCAGCAGGCCAGCCGCGAACACCGGGGAGCTGTTTTTT; CDR3aa: CASRPAANTGELFF
d_gene: TRBD2; abundance: NA; j_gene: TRBJ2-5; v_gene: TRBV4-2; CDR3nt: TGTGCCAGCAGCCAAATAGCGGGAGGAGGGACCCAGTACTTC; CDR3aa: CASSQIAGGGTQYF
d_gene: NA; abundance: few; j_gene: TRBJ2-5; v_gene: TRBV29-1; CDR3nt: TGCAGCGGAAATGAGGGGGAGAGAGAGACCCAGTACTTC; CDR3aa: CSGNEGERETQYF
d_gene: TRBD2; abundance: NA; j_gene: TRBJ2-1; v_gene: TRBV25-1; CDR3nt: TGTGCCAGCAGTGTCCCGGGACTAGCGGGAGGAGCCTACAATGAGCAGTTCTTC; CDR3aa: CASSVPGLAGGAYNEQFF
d_gene: NA; abundance: NA; j_gene: TRBJ1-3; v_gene: TRBV6-5; CDR3nt: TGTGCCAGCAGTTACACCACTCAGGGCTCCGGAAACACCATATATTTT; CDR3aa: CASSYTTQGSGNTIYF
d_gene: TRBD2; abundance: NA; j_gene: TRBJ2-1; v_gene: TRBV4-3; CDR3nt: TGCGCCAGCAGCCAAGAGGGACTAGGGTCAAAGGAGCAGTTCTTC; CDR3aa: CASSQEGLGSKEQFF
d_gene: NA; abundance: NA; j_gene: TRBJ1-5; v_gene: TRBV11-2; CDR3nt: TGTGCCAGCAGCTTAGGCCTCCGGGGCGGCAATCAGCCCCAGCATTTT; CDR3aa: CASSLGLRGGNQPQHF
d_gene: NA; abundance: NA; j_gene: TRBJ2-2; v_gene: TRBV29-1; CDR3nt: TGCAGCGTTGTCCAGGGGACTTACACCGGGGAGCTGTTTTTT; CDR3aa: CSVVQGTYTGELFF
d_gene: NA; abundance: NA; j_gene: TRBJ2-1; v_gene: TRBV29-1; CDR3nt: TGCAGCGGGGGGAGCGCAGGACTCTACAATGAGCAGTTCTTC; CDR3aa: CSGGSAGLYNEQFF
d_gene: NA; abundance: few; j_gene: TRBJ1-5; v_gene: TRBV4-1; CDR3nt: TGCGCCAGCAGCCAAGGACCGGCGATAATGGCCCAGCATTTT; CDR3aa: CASSQGPAIMAQHF
d_gene: TRBD1; abundance: NA; j_gene: TRBJ2-5; v_gene: TRBV7-2; CDR3nt: TGTGCCAGCAGCCAAGACAGGGGTCTGGTAGAGACCCAGTACTTC; CDR3aa: CASSQDRGLVETQYF
d_gene: TRBD1; abundance: NA; j_gene: TRBJ2-2; v_gene: TRBV2; CDR3nt: TGTGCCAGCAGTGAAGCCAGGGGGCCCGGGGAGCTGTTTTTT; CDR3aa: CASSEARGPGELFF
d_gene: TRBD2; abundance: NA; j_gene: TRBJ2-1; v_gene: TRBV29-1; CDR3nt: TGCAGCGTTCAACCTACACCGGGACTAGCGGGGGAGCAGTTCTTC; CDR3aa: CSVQPTPGLAGEQFF
d_gene: NA; abundance: NA; j_gene: TRBJ2-3; v_gene: TRBV11-2; CDR3nt: TGTGCCAGCAGCCGTGTAGAGGGGTATAGCACAGATACGCAGTATTTT; CDR3aa: CASSRVEGYSTDTQYF